Listed below are T cell receptor beta chains from one sample, sequenced in a study of PD-L1 blockade in urothelial cancer. Method: immunoSEQ multiplex PCR; TCRdb's copy keeps in-frame clones and lacks some. The sample shows about 81,000 clones, approximately 88% of them seen only once. The material sequenced was PBMCs, taken around atezolizumab (anti-PD-L1) treatment. These TCRs come from a woman older than 75 with urothelial cancer. Each CDR3 is given with its conserved first and last residue. Each record gives: V gene, D gene, J gene, clone size, CDR3 protein, CDR3 DNA. The D gene is left open where the match is weak. A row's size may be missing; if present it is once, few, many or a size class.

TRBV27	.	TRBJ2-3	.	CASSLSRQGTDTQYF	TGTGCCAGCAGTTTATCCAGACAAGGCACAGATACGCAGTATTTT
TRBV15	TRBD1	TRBJ1-2	.	CATSRALTGPNGYTF	TGTGCCACCAGCAGAGCGTTGACAGGGCCAAATGGCTACACCTTC
TRBV27	TRBD2	TRBJ2-7	few	CASSSNGLADYEQYF	TGTGCCAGCAGTTCAAACGGACTAGCGGATTACGAGCAGTACTTC
TRBV29-1	.	TRBJ2-2	.	CSVLATNTGELFF	TGCAGCGTTCTAGCGACGAACACCGGGGAGCTGTTTTTT
TRBV14	.	TRBJ2-2	once	CASSQIAGANTGELFF	TGTGCCAGCAGCCAGATAGCAGGGGCGAACACCGGGGAGCTGTTTTTT
TRBV28	.	TRBJ1-1	.	CASSLRDTEAFF	TGTGCCAGCAGCCTGAGGGACACTGAAGCTTTCTTT
TRBV9	.	TRBJ2-1	.	CASSVGAGLVSYNEQFF	TGTGCCAGCAGCGTAGGGGCAGGGCTCGTTTCCTACAATGAGCAGTTCTTC
TRBV6-1	.	TRBJ1-5	.	CASSEGQVHSNQPQHF	TGTGCCAGCAGTGAGGGTCAGGTCCACAGCAATCAGCCCCAGCATTTT
TRBV10-2	TRBD2	TRBJ2-1	.	CASSVSGGPVSYNEQFF	TGCGCCAGCAGTGTTTCGGGAGGGCCTGTATCCTACAATGAGCAGTTCTTC
TRBV28	TRBD2	TRBJ2-1	.	CASSPSGVTSYNEQFF	TGTGCCAGCAGTCCAAGCGGGGTTACCTCCTACAATGAGCAGTTCTTC
TRBV6-5	TRBD1	TRBJ1-5	.	CASRPTGGDNQPQHF	TGTGCCAGCAGGCCAACAGGGGGTGACAATCAGCCCCAGCATTTT
TRBV10-3	TRBD2	TRBJ2-3	.	CAISEGTRGFGDTQYF	TGTGCCATCAGTGAGGGGACTAGAGGTTTCGGTGATACGCAGTATTTT
TRBV27	.	TRBJ1-5	.	CASSPFARQLSNQPQHF	TGTGCCAGCAGTCCTTTTGCCAGACAGCTTAGCAATCAGCCCCAGCATTTT
TRBV5-4	.	TRBJ2-3	.	CASSRENTDTQYF	TGTGCCAGCAGCCGGGAGAACACAGATACGCAGTATTTT
TRBV19	TRBD2	TRBJ2-4	.	CASSRLAGGPTAKYF	TGTGCCAGTAGTCGCCTAGCGGGAGGACCAACGGCGAAGTACTTC
TRBV7-8	.	TRBJ1-3	.	CASSLSAGNTIYF	TGTGCCAGCAGCTTATCTGCGGGAAACACCATATATTTT
TRBV7-9	.	TRBJ1-5	.	CASSLETGSQPQHF	TGTGCCAGCAGCTTAGAAACAGGGAGTCAGCCCCAGCATTTT
TRBV19	.	TRBJ1-5	.	CASSMSQVNNQPQHF	TGTGCCAGTAGTATGTCCCAGGTTAACAATCAGCCCCAGCATTTT
TRBV28	TRBD2	TRBJ2-3	once	CAIVSGNTDTQYF	TGTGCCATAGTTAGCGGGAACACAGATACGCAGTATTTT
TRBV5-1	.	TRBJ2-2	few	CASSLGDTNTGELFF	TGCGCCAGCAGCTTGGGGGACACGAACACCGGGGAGCTGTTTTTT
TRBV9	TRBD2	TRBJ2-2	.	CASSVGLAGEATGELFF	TGTGCCAGCAGCGTAGGACTAGCGGGAGAGGCTACCGGGGAGCTGTTTTTT
TRBV5-5	TRBD1	TRBJ1-2	.	CASSHPRQGAALSYGYTF	TGTGCCAGCAGCCACCCAAGACAGGGGGCCGCCTTATCCTATGGCTACACCTTC
TRBV10-3	TRBD2	TRBJ2-1	few	CAIRPSAGGDNEQFF	TGTGCCATCAGACCCTCTGCGGGAGGGGACAATGAGCAGTTCTTC
TRBV21-1	.	TRBJ2-1	.	CASSRRRQVLGDYNEQFF	TGTGCCAGCAGCAGGCGGAGACAGGTTTTGGGGGATTACAATGAGCAGTTCTTC
TRBV19	TRBD1	TRBJ1-5	.	CASHPTGGGLPQHF	TGTGCCAGTCACCCTACAGGGGGCGGTTTGCCCCAGCATTTT
TRBV11-2	.	TRBJ2-7	.	CASSPGYEQYF	TGTGCCAGCAGCCCCGGGTACGAGCAGTACTTC
TRBV10-2	TRBD1	TRBJ1-2	.	CASSSGTGDGYTF	TGCGCCAGCAGTTCCGGGACAGGGGATGGCTACACCTTC
TRBV28	.	TRBJ1-2	once	CASSSQGQGYGYTF	TGTGCCAGCAGTTCGCAGGGGCAGGGCTATGGCTACACCTTC
TRBV18	.	TRBJ2-7	.	CASSPAVYEQYF	TGTGCCAGCTCACCGGCGGTGTACGAGCAGTACTTC
TRBV30	.	TRBJ1-5	.	CAWSGVGSNQPQHF	TGTGCCTGGAGCGGGGTAGGGAGCAATCAGCCCCAGCATTTT
TRBV9	.	TRBJ2-2	.	CASSGGPGSLTNTGELFF	TGTGCCAGCAGCGGAGGCCCTGGGAGCCTAACTAACACCGGGGAGCTGTTTTTT
TRBV7-9	TRBD2	TRBJ2-1	.	CASSTSSGREVVDEQFF	TGTGCCAGCAGCACCTCTAGCGGGAGGGAGGTAGTGGATGAGCAGTTCTTC
TRBV7-9	.	TRBJ2-7	.	CASSFSSYEQYF	TGTGCCAGCAGCTTTTCTTCTTACGAGCAGTACTTC
TRBV19	TRBD1	TRBJ1-2	.	CASTGTGYGYTF	TGTGCCAGTACCGGGACAGGGTACGGCTACACCTTC
TRBV28	TRBD2	TRBJ2-1	once	CASGTSGRPTGEQFF	TGTGCCAGCGGGACTAGCGGGAGGCCTACGGGGGAGCAGTTCTTC
TRBV18	.	TRBJ1-2	.	CASSPRTDNAGYTF	TGTGCCAGCTCACCACGGACAGACAACGCGGGCTACACCTTC
TRBV27	.	TRBJ2-3	.	CASTAGTTDTQYF	TGTGCCAGCACGGCGGGGACCACAGATACGCAGTATTTT